These T cell receptor beta chains were read from a single sample in a study of early stage breast cancer tumors. Only in-frame clones appear in the TCRdb table, and some are missing; sequencing was by immunoSEQ multiplex PCR. The profile shows around 6,500 clones, 50% to 75% of them singletons. The sample was normal breast tissue next to the tumor. These receptors were obtained from a person aged 50-59 years with breast cancer. The CDR3 runs from the conserved cysteine through the conserved F or W. The D gene is left open where the match is weak. Clone sizes are given selectively: once, few, many, or a class where the clone is expanded.

v_call	j_call	cdr3_length	d_call	clone_size	cdr3_aa	cdr3_nt
TRBV28	TRBJ2-5	13	-	few	CASSGYPQETQYF	TGTGCCAGCTCAGGGTACCCTCAAGAGACCCAGTACTTC
TRBV30	TRBJ1-5	14	-	-	CAWGSGSFNQPQHF	TGTGCCTGGGGGAGTGGGTCTTTCAATCAGCCCCAGCATTTT
TRBV9	TRBJ2-5	15	-	-	CASSARGGAQETQYF	TGTGCCAGCAGCGCCCGGGGCGGAGCTCAAGAGACCCAGTACTTC
TRBV5-4	TRBJ1-4	17	-	-	CASSQDGIWGTNEKLFF	TGCGCCAGCAGCCAAGATGGGATTTGGGGCACTAATGAAAAACTGTTTTTT
TRBV18	TRBJ2-6	17	TRBD1	-	CASSPRQGSSGANVLTF	TGTGCCAGCTCACCCCGACAGGGAAGCTCTGGGGCCAACGTCCTGACTTTC
TRBV27	TRBJ2-2	17	TRBD2	-	CASRLSGTGRGTGELFF	TGTGCCAGCAGGCTTAGCGGGACTGGTCGGGGCACCGGGGAGCTGTTTTTT
TRBV30	TRBJ1-3	11	-	-	CAADSYNTIYF	TGTGCCGCAGACAGCTATAACACCATATATTTT
TRBV12-5	TRBJ2-7	14	TRBD1	-	CASGLAGQGGEQYF	TGTGCTAGTGGTTTGGCAGGACAGGGAGGCGAGCAGTACTTC
TRBV5-4	TRBJ2-1	15	TRBD2	-	CASSPTSGTYNEQFF	TGTGCCAGCAGCCCGACTAGCGGCACCTACAATGAGCAGTTCTTC
TRBV4-2	TRBJ2-1	16	TRBD2	-	CASSRSDVTGGNEQFF	TGTGCCAGCAGCCGGTCGGACGTCACCGGGGGGAATGAGCAGTTCTTC
TRBV19	TRBJ1-1	12	-	medium-sized	CASRGDSPEAFF	TGTGCCAGTAGGGGGGATAGTCCGGAGGCTTTCTTT
TRBV1	TRBJ2-3	16	-	-	CTSSHRDSSSTDTQYF	TGCACCAGCAGCCACCGGGACTCCTCTAGCACAGATACGCAGTATTTT
TRBV4-3	TRBJ2-5	16	-	few	CASSQDMIAAEGTQYF	TGCGCCAGCAGCCAAGATATGATAGCGGCGGAGGGGACCCAGTACTTC
TRBV7-2	TRBJ2-7	15	TRBD2	-	CASSLGGLAGAEQYF	TGTGCCAGCAGCTTAGGAGGACTAGCGGGAGCCGAGCAGTACTTC
TRBV9	TRBJ2-2	15	-	-	CASSVAPGSTGELFF	TGTGCCAGCAGCGTAGCTCCGGGGAGCACCGGGGAGCTGTTTTTT
TRBV2	TRBJ2-5	11	-	few	CASSNGETQYF	TGTGCCAGCTCGAACGGGGAGACCCAGTACTTC
TRBV30	TRBJ2-7	13	-	-	CAWSALSGTEQYF	TGTGCCTGGAGTGCTCTCTCGGGGACCGAGCAGTACTTC
TRBV5-8	TRBJ2-7	14	-	-	CASSFGDFSYEQYF	TGTGCCAGCAGCTTTGGTGACTTCTCCTACGAGCAGTACTTC
TRBV6-1	TRBJ2-7	12	-	few	CASSEANYEQYF	TGTGCCAGCAGTGAAGCGAACTACGAGCAGTACTTC
TRBV20-1	TRBJ1-1	11	-	medium-sized	CSAGSNTEAFF	TGCAGTGCTGGATCTAACACTGAAGCTTTCTTT
TRBV7-3	TRBJ2-7	18	TRBD2	-	CASSFRLAGSPLTYEQYF	TGTGCCAGCAGTTTTAGACTAGCGGGTAGTCCCCTAACCTACGAGCAGTACTTC
TRBV29-1	TRBJ2-2	12	-	once	CSVITWTGELFF	TGCAGCGTTATTACGTGGACCGGGGAGCTGTTTTTT
TRBV27	TRBJ1-5	14	-	-	CASSFTGYNQPQHF	TGTGCCAGCAGTTTCACAGGGTACAATCAGCCCCAGCATTTT
TRBV29-1	TRBJ2-7	15	TRBD1	-	CSVAPSRQGSREQYF	TGCAGCGTTGCGCCGTCCCGACAGGGATCGAGGGAGCAGTACTTC
TRBV25-1	TRBJ2-1	14	-	-	CASSAGPPDNEQFF	TGTGCCAGCAGTGCCGGGCCACCGGACAATGAGCAGTTCTTC
TRBV7-9	TRBJ2-1	17	TRBD2	-	CASSLAAGAARVNEQFF	TGTGCCAGCAGCTTAGCCGCGGGAGCCGCGAGAGTCAATGAGCAGTTCTTC
TRBV4-1	TRBJ2-7	15	-	medium-sized	CASSQGTHSSYEQYF	TGCGCCAGCAGCCAAGGGACTCATAGCTCCTACGAGCAGTACTTC
TRBV11-2	TRBJ2-7	18	TRBD2	-	CASSRRDSRLAGAWEQYF	TGTGCCAGCAGCCGCCGGGACAGTCGACTAGCGGGAGCATGGGAGCAGTACTTC
TRBV7-3	TRBJ2-3	14	-	-	CASSLGLHTDTQYF	TGTGCCAGCAGCTTAGGGCTACACACAGATACGCAGTATTTT
TRBV7-3	TRBJ2-7	15	-	-	CASSLPGYPFYEQYF	TGTGCCAGCAGCTTACCAGGATACCCCTTCTACGAGCAGTACTTC
TRBV5-4	TRBJ2-4	16	-	-	CASSLGDSLAKNIQYF	TGTGCCAGCAGCTTGGGGGACTCCTTAGCCAAAAACATTCAGTACTTC
TRBV2	TRBJ1-2	13	-	few	CASTRGGYYGYTF	TGTGCCAGCACAAGGGGGGGGTACTATGGCTACACCTTC
TRBV30	TRBJ2-1	17	TRBD2	few	CAWSPWELAGRYNEQFF	TGTGCCTGGAGTCCGTGGGAACTAGCGGGACGATACAATGAGCAGTTCTTC
TRBV6-5	TRBJ2-7	13	TRBD1	-	CASSWDSSYEQYF	TGTGCCAGCAGTTGGGACAGCTCCTACGAGCAGTACTTC
TRBV18	TRBJ1-2	11	-	-	CASGEDYGYTF	TGTGCCAGCGGGGAGGACTATGGCTACACCTTC
TRBV5-4	TRBJ1-2	13	-	-	CASSLAAQYGYTF	TGTGCCAGCAGCTTGGCCGCTCAGTATGGCTACACCTTC
TRBV10-3	TRBJ1-1	14	-	few	CAISEPSGISEAFF	TGTGCCATCAGCGAACCTTCAGGGATATCTGAAGCTTTCTTT
TRBV9	TRBJ2-3	16	TRBD2	-	CASSSGLADFTDTQYF	TGTGCCAGCAGCTCCGGACTAGCGGACTTCACAGATACGCAGTATTTT
TRBV7-2	TRBJ2-5	16	TRBD2	-	CASSLGAGGGEETQYF	TGTGCCAGCAGCTTAGGAGCGGGAGGGGGGGAGGAGACCCAGTACTTC